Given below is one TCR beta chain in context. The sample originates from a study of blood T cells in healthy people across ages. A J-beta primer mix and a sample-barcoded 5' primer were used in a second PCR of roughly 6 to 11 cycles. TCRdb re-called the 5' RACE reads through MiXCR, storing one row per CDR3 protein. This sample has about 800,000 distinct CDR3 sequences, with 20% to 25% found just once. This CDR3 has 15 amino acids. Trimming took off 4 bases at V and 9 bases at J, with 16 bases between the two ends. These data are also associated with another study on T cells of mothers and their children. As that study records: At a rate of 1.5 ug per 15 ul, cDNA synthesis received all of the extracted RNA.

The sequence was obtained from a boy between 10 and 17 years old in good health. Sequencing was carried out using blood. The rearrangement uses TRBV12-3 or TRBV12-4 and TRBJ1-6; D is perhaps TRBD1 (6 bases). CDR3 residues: CASSSPTGFFSPLHF. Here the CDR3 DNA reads TGTGCCAGCAGTTCACCGACAGGATTTTTTTCACCCCTCCACTTT.